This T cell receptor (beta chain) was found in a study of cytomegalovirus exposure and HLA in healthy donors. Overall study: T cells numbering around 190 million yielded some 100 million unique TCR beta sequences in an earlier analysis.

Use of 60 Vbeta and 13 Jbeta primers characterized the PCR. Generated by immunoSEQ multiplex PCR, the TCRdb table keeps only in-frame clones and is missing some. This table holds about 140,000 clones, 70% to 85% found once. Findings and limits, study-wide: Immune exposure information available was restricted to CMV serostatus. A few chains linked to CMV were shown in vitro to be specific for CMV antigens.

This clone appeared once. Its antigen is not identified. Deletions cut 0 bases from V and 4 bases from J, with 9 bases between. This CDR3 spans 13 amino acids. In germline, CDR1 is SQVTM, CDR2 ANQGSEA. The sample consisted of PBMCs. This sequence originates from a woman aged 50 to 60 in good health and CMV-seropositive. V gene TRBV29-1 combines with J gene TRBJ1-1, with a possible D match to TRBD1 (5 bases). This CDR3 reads CSVEEGQGTEAFF. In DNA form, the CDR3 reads TGCAGCGTTGAAGAAGGGCAGGGCACTGAAGCTTTCTTT. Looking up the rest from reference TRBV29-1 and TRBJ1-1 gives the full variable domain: SAVISQKPSRDICQRGTSLTIQCQVDSQVTMMFWYRQQPGQSLTLIATANQGSEATYESGFVIDKFPISRPNLTFSTLTVSNMSPEDSSIYLCSVEEGQGTEAFFGQGTRLTVV.